One and the same sample provided the 22 T cell receptor beta chains below, sequenced in a study of tumor and adjacent non-tumor tissue in lung cancer. The library came from three nested PCR rounds adapted from ARM-PCR protocols. TCRdb processed the multiplex PCR reads anew with MiXCR; each CDR3 protein has one entry. The sample records 40,000 to 55,000 distinct CDR3 sequences, 74% being singletons. RNA was extracted from bulk tissue without any cell sorting. Distant lung tissue was collected more than 3 cm away from the tumor edge. The sequenced material came from distant non-tumor lung tissue. The receptors stem from a woman aged 55-70 years with non-small cell lung cancer.

Comments on this clonotype: One end of the junction does not line up with germline, which may come from a read error. The genes are TRBV28 and TRBJ2-1; 10 positions match TRBD1. Germline CDR1 reads MDHEN; CDR2 reads SYDVKM. The CDR3 is made up of 14 amino acids. The CDR3 spells CASSMTGGFNEQLF. In DNA form, the CDR3 reads TGTGCCAGCAGTATGACAGGGGGCTTCAATGAGCAGCTCTTC.

As concerns this clonotype: The junction shows a germline mismatch at one end, possibly a read error. CDR3: CASSRGLTYDEQFF. As DNA, the CDR3 is TGCGCCAGTAGCCGGGGGCTAACCTACGATGAGCAGTTCTTC. This chain uses TRBV4-3 with TRBJ2-1; TRBD1 or TRBD2 may be the D gene (6 bases each). This CDR3 has 14 amino acids. The germline gives CDR1 LGHNA, CDR2 YSLEER.

Turning to this clonotype: The junction and the germline gene differ at one end; a read error may be behind it. The genes are TRBV11-3 and TRBJ2-7, with 7 bases fitting TRBD2. Looked up from germline, CDR1 is SGHNT and CDR2 is YENEEA. This CDR3 is 13 amino acids long. CDR3: CAGSPRLAPEQYF. The CDR3, as DNA: TGTGCCGGCAGCCCGCGACTAGCTCCCGAGCAGTACTTC.

About this clonotype: Lacking the conserved final phenylalanine or tryptophan, this CDR3 likely reflects a read error. The V call is TRBV11-3, the J call TRBJ2-3; D call uncertain. CDR1 is SGHNT, CDR2 YENEEA, per germline. V was shortened by 0 bases and J by 11 bases, with 12 bases between the two germline ends. The CDR3 runs 13 residues. CDR3 loop: CASSLDEIYKQYL. CDR3 sequence (DNA): TGTGCCAGCAGCTTAGACGAGATCTATAAGCAGTATTTG.

This clonotype was observed a single time. V is TRBV11-2 and J is TRBJ2-1, with no clear D. Germline CDR1 reads SGHAT; CDR2 reads FQNNGV. The CDR3 length is 13 residues. The ends were cut back, 5 bases at V and 11 bases at J, with 16 bases in the middle. In nucleotides, the CDR3 is TGTGCCAGCAGCGGGCGGATTCACTATAAGCAGTTCTTC. Translation: CASSGRIHYKQFF.

This clonotype occurred once. A read error may be the cause here, since a much bigger clone is one base away. The rearrangement joins TRBV25-1 to TRBJ2-5; D is tentatively TRBD1 or TRBD2 (5 bases each). Germline V lookup: CDR1 MGHDK, CDR2 SYGVNS. Between the trimmed V and J ends, which lost 9 bases and 2 bases, there was a span of 10 bases. The CDR3 loop spans 12 amino acids. The CDR3 is CASRWGQETQYF. CDR3 nucleotides: TGTGCCAGTCGATGGGGGCAAGAGACCCAGTACTTC. Together with reference TRBV25-1 and TRBJ2-5, the CDR3 gives the full variable domain: EADIYQTPRYLVIGTGKKITLECSQTMGHDKMYWYQQDPGMELHLIHYSYGVNSTEKGDLSSESTVSRIRTEHFPLTLESARPSHTSQYLCASRWGQETQYFGPGTRLLVL.

Concerning this clonotype itself: The conserved phenylalanine or tryptophan normally closing the CDR3 is absent here, so this likely arose from a read error. The chain links TRBV4-1 to TRBJ1-6; 7 bases are shared with TRBD1. Germline lookup yields CDR1 MGHRA and CDR2 YSYEKL. The CDR3 length is 16 residues. CDR3 sequence reads: CANSPTTGLGNSPLHL. The DNA for the CDR3 is TGCGCCAACAGCCCGACGACAGGGCTGGGTAATTCACCCCTCCACCTT.

This clonotype was detected only once. This may arise from a read error, as a much more abundant clone is one base away. The chain combines TRBV5-1 with TRBJ2-2; D is unclear. V shed 6 bases and J shed 0 bases, with 12 bases lying between them. CDR1 and CDR2 from the germline V gene are SGHRS and YFSETQ. This CDR3 spans 15 amino acids. CDR3: CASTENSPNTGELFF. CDR3 nucleotide sequence: TGCGCCAGCACAGAAAATTCCCCGAACACCGGGGAGCTGTTTTTT.

To note about this clonotype: The conserved phenylalanine or tryptophan is not found at the CDR3 terminus, so this likely reflects a read error. The genes are TRBV11-2 and TRBJ2-7; the match to TRBD1 covers 7 bases. Per the germline V gene, CDR1 is SGHAT and CDR2 is FQNNGV. With V trimmed by 4 bases and J by 5 bases, 11 bases remained unmatched. CDR3 length: 15 residues. CDR3 protein: CASSSGTVTFHEQYL. CDR3 sequence (DNA): TGTGCCAGCAGCTCGGGGACAGTGACCTTTCACGAGCAGTACCTC.

Of note for this clonotype: The junction and the germline gene differ at one end; a read error may be behind it. This chain connects TRBV29-1 to TRBJ2-7; TRBD1 or TRBD2 may be the D gene (5 bases each). This CDR3 is 12 amino acids long. The germline V gene has CDR1 SQVTM and CDR2 ANQGSEA. Here the CDR3 DNA reads TGTAGCGCACGTGGGGGAATCAACGAGCAGTACTTC. Translated, it gives CSARGGINEQYF.

On this clonotype itself: At one end the junction does not follow the germline gene, possibly because of a read error. The genes are TRBV4-3 and TRBJ2-3, with 8 bases aligning to TRBD2. The CDR3 has 15 amino acids. The germline V gene has CDR1 LGHNA and CDR2 YSLEER. The CDR3 spells CTSSLGTSGADTQYF. CDR3 in DNA: TGCACCAGCAGCCTAGGGACTAGTGGGGCAGATACGCAGTATTTT.

This clonotype was counted once. The chain employs TRBV4-2 and TRBJ1-3; D possibly corresponds to TRBD1 (6 bases). Germline CDR1 and CDR2: LGHNA and YNFKEQ. The CDR3 runs 18 residues. V was cut by 4 bases and J by 11 bases, with 30 bases left in between. CDR3 nucleotides: TGTGCCAGCAGCCCCCGACGGGAGGGGGATAGCTCTGGAAATTCCATATATTTT. Its protein is CASSPRREGDSSGNSIYF.

The CDR3 is CASILSGSVSNQPQHF. DNA for the CDR3: TGTGCCAGCATTCTGTCGGGGAGCGTGAGTAACCAGCCCCAGCATTTT. The chain recombines TRBV12-3 or TRBV12-4 with TRBJ1-5; D remains unclear. V lost 7 bases and J 7 bases, leaving 23 bases between the germline ends. The CDR3 loop spans 16 amino acids.

This clonotype was seen many times. The rearrangement joins TRBV11-2 to TRBJ1-1; D uncertain. V shed 0 bases and J shed 6 bases, with 8 bases lying between them. This CDR3 is built from 13 residues. Germline assignment: CDR1 SGHAT and CDR2 FQNNGV. CDR3 bases: TGTGCCAGCAGCTTAGATCGAGGTCCTGAAGCTTTCTTT. Protein product: CASSLDRGPEAFF.

For this clonotype: At one of its ends the junction is not consistent with the germline gene, which may arise from a read error. The CDR3 loop reads CTSSDAQQGSSYNSPLYF. CDR3 sequence (DNA): TGCACCAGCAGTGACGCTCAACAGGGAAGCTCCTATAATTCACCCCTCTACTTT. V and J are TRBV10-2 and TRBJ1-6; maybe TRBD1 (6 bases). The CDR3 sequence is 18 residues long. Germline CDR1 is WSHSY and CDR2 is SAAADI.

This clonotype was counted between two and nine times. V is TRBV9 and J is TRBJ1-1; D may be TRBD1 (5 bases). The CDR3 is 15 amino acids. Germline lookup yields CDR1 SGDLS and CDR2 YYNGEE. Trimming took 4 bases from V and 3 from J, leaving 16 bases between them. This CDR3 reads CASSLGEEGYTEAFF. CDR3 nucleotide sequence: TGTGCCAGCAGCTTGGGGGAAGAAGGGTACACTGAAGCTTTCTTT. Complete variable domain (other parts from reference TRBV9 and TRBJ1-1): DSGVTQTPKHLITATGQRVTLRCSPRSGDLSVYWYQQSLDQGLQFLIQYYNGEERAKGNILERFSAQQFPDLHSELNLSSLELGDSALYFCASSLGEEGYTEAFFGQGTRLTVV.

Turning to this clonotype: A much more abundant neighbour one base away suggests this may be a read error. The rearrangement links TRBV20-1 to TRBJ2-7; no reliable D call. The V gene lost 8 bases and the J gene lost 8 bases, with 16 bases spanning the gap. The CDR3 runs 11 residues. Germline CDR1 and CDR2: DFQATT and SNEGSKA (reference sequence). The CDR3 region has the DNA TGCAGTACCACCCGCGACGGAAAGCAGTACTTC. Its protein is CSTTRDGKQYF.

The chain recombines TRBV11-1 with TRBJ2-5; weak D call: TRBD1 (6 bases). This CDR3 has 16 residues. Trimming removed 6 bases at V and 4 bases at J, with 21 bases between. Per the germline V gene, CDR1 is SGHAT and CDR2 is FQDESV (reference sequence). CDR3 residues: CASRRRQVERLETQYF. The CDR3 bases are TGTGCCAGCAGGCGACGACAGGTCGAGAGGTTAGAGACCCAGTACTTC. Full variable domain (remainder filled in from reference TRBV11-1 and TRBJ2-5): EAEVAQSPRYKITEKSQAVAFWCDPISGHATLYWYRQILGQGPELLVQFQDESVVDDSQLPKDRFSAERLKGVDSTLKIQPAELGDSAMYLCASRRRQVERLETQYFGPGTRLLVL.

As concerns this clonotype: It may be a read error: a sequence one base away is much more abundant. The missing conserved phenylalanine or tryptophan at the end of this CDR3 makes a read error likely. The chain uses TRBV2 and TRBJ2-3, with D possibly being TRBD2 (6 bases). Germline CDR1 and CDR2: SNHLY and FYNNEI. Trimming shortened V by 8 bases and J by 4 bases, and 25 bases separated the two germline ends. The CDR3 runs to 17 residues. The CDR3 DNA reads TGTGCCAGCCAAGTGATGGGGGGAACTATTCACTCAGATACGCAGTATTTG. Translating it yields CASQVMGGTIHSDTQYL.

The genes are TRBV4-3 and TRBJ2-3, with TRBD1 as a possible D gene (5 bases). The J call may be incorrect, as the DNA end agrees better with TRBJ1-5. This CDR3 is 14 amino acids long. CDR1 LGHNA and CDR2 YSLEER come from the germline V gene. The CDR3 DNA sequence: TGCGCTAACGGGACTCGCGCTAGCACAGATACGCAGCATTTT. As protein: CANGTRASTDTQHF.

As regards this clonotype: One end of the junction fails to match germline, which may point to a read error. CDR3 in amino acids: CASSYRTLADYYAYTF. The CDR3 region has the DNA TGTGCCAGCAGTTATCGGACATTGGCCGATTACTATGCCTACACCTTC. The chain has TRBV6-2 or TRBV6-3 and TRBJ1-2; D possibly corresponds to TRBD1 (5 bases). Germline CDR1 MNHEY, CDR2 SVGEGT. The CDR3 sequence is 16 residues long.

About this clonotype itself: One end of the junction varies from germline; a read error may be responsible. V gene TRBV12-3 or TRBV12-4 combines with J gene TRBJ1-2; 7 bases match TRBD1. This CDR3 comprises 15 residues. The CDR3 loop reads CVSRSGTATNYGYTF. The CDR3 nucleotides read TGTGTCAGCAGATCCGGGACAGCAACTAACTATGGCTACACCTTC.